These T cell receptor beta chains were read from a single sample in a study of shared clonotypes between healthy human individuals. Assay: immunoSEQ multiplex PCR; the TCRdb copy retains only in-frame clones and omits some. The table lists about 2,100,000 clones, roughly 91% of them singletons. Material: naive CD8+ T cells from PBMCs. These receptors all stem from a man between 18 and 35 years old in good health. Some clones in this sample may be carry-over from other donors' samples. Both conserved end residues are part of each CDR3. The D gene is left open where the match is weak. Where a row states a size, it is once, few, many or the class of an expanded clone; other rows omit it.

cdr3_nt | cdr3_aa | d_call | v_call | clone_size | j_call
TGTGCCAGCAGGCCAGGGGGGGCCTCTGGGGCCAACGTCCTGACTTTC | CASRPGGASGANVLTF | - | TRBV7-9 | - | TRBJ2-6
TGCGCCAGCAGCCAAGGCAGGAACACTGAAGCTTTCTTT | CASSQGRNTEAFF | - | TRBV4-1 | - | TRBJ1-1
TGTGCCAGCAGACCGGGGCCCTCTGGGACGACTAGCACAGATACGCAGTATTTT | CASRPGPSGTTSTDTQYF | - | TRBV27 | - | TRBJ2-3
TGTGCCATTGCCGGGACAGGGGGCAATTCACCCCTCCACTTT | CAIAGTGGNSPLHF | TRBD1 | TRBV10-3 | - | TRBJ1-6
TGTGCCAGCAGTTTGATGACAGGGGGCTTGCACACCGGGGAGCTGTTTTTT | CASSLMTGGLHTGELFF | TRBD1 | TRBV28 | - | TRBJ2-2
TGTGCCAGCAGCTTTTCCTCGGACTATGGCTACACCTTC | CASSFSSDYGYTF | - | TRBV7-9 | once | TRBJ1-2
TGTGCCAGCAGCTTAGGGGCAGAGCCTAATGAAAAACTGTTTTTT | CASSLGAEPNEKLFF | - | TRBV7-9 | once | TRBJ1-4
TGTGCCACCAGCAGGGGGTACACAGGGTCTAGCACAGATACGCAGTATTTT | CATSRGYTGSSTDTQYF | - | TRBV15 | - | TRBJ2-3
TGCAGCGTTGGACTAGCGGGACACGGCTACGAGCAGTACTTC | CSVGLAGHGYEQYF | TRBD2 | TRBV29-1 | - | TRBJ2-7
TGTGCCAGCAGCGCAGCGGTCCAGGACTATGGCTACACCTTC | CASSAAVQDYGYTF | - | TRBV7-9 | - | TRBJ1-2
TGTGCCAGCTCACCACCGACAGGGGGATTCACAGATACGCAGTATTTT | CASSPPTGGFTDTQYF | TRBD1 | TRBV18 | - | TRBJ2-3
TGTGCCAGCAGCCCCGAAGAGGTGGGGGGCCGAGAGACCCAGTACTTC | CASSPEEVGGRETQYF | - | TRBV7-6 | - | TRBJ2-5
TGTGCCAGTAGTATAGCCCTACCCTACGAGCAGTACTTC | CASSIALPYEQYF | - | TRBV19 | - | TRBJ2-7
TGTGCCAGCGCGGACAGGGGGATCACTGAAGCTTTCTTT | CASADRGITEAFF | TRBD1 | TRBV28 | - | TRBJ1-1
TGTGCCAGCAAACAGGGCGGAGCGAGCTCCTACAATGAGCAGTTCTTC | CASKQGGASSYNEQFF | - | TRBV27 | - | TRBJ2-1
TGTGCCAGCAGTTTCCGCCCAGCCTCCTACGAGCAGTACTTC | CASSFRPASYEQYF | - | TRBV28 | - | TRBJ2-7
TGTGCCAGCAGTCCGTCCAGCGCCTACGAGCAGTACTTC | CASSPSSAYEQYF | - | TRBV27 | - | TRBJ2-7
TGTGCCAGCAGCCAAGTCAAGGGCCCCGAGCAGTACTTC | CASSQVKGPEQYF | - | TRBV14 | - | TRBJ2-7
TGCGCCAGCAGCCAACTAACACTAGCGGGACATAGACCAACCGCCTACAATGAGCAGTTCTTC | CASSQLTLAGHRPTAYNEQFF | TRBD2 | TRBV4-3 | - | TRBJ2-1
TGTGCCAGCAGCTTAACTCACGGATGGAATGAGCAGTTCTTC | CASSLTHGWNEQFF | - | TRBV7-3 | - | TRBJ2-1
TGTGCCAGCAGCTCGGACAGACTCTACACCTTC | CASSSDRLYTF | - | TRBV7-2 | - | TRBJ1-2
TGCAGCGTCCTACTTACCTACAATGAGCAGTTCTTC | CSVLLTYNEQFF | - | TRBV29-1 | - | TRBJ2-1
TGCAGCGTTGAGCAGGGTCGGACAGCTTTCTTT | CSVEQGRTAFF | - | TRBV29-1 | - | TRBJ1-1
TGTGCCAGCAGTGAGGACCGCCAGGGGAACATTCAGTACTTC | CASSEDRQGNIQYF | - | TRBV2 | - | TRBJ2-4
TGCGCCAGCAGCCTCGGTTGGTCCAACACCGGGGAGCTGTTTTTT | CASSLGWSNTGELFF | - | TRBV4-1 | - | TRBJ2-2
TGTGCCAGCAGCTATATCCCCGGGGGTAGCGGGGCATACAATGAGCAGTTCTTC | CASSYIPGGSGAYNEQFF | TRBD2 | TRBV7-2 | - | TRBJ2-1
TGTGCCAGCAGCAAAGGGCGGAAACTGTGGGTCTACGAGCAGTACTTC | CASSKGRKLWVYEQYF | - | TRBV21-1 | - | TRBJ2-7
TGTGCCAGCAGCCGGGCCTCGGATACGCAGTATTTT | CASSRASDTQYF | - | TRBV7-9 | - | TRBJ2-3
TGTGCCAGCAGCCCTGGGGCCAACGTCCTGACTTTC | CASSPGANVLTF | - | TRBV9 | once | TRBJ2-6
TGTGCCAGCAGCCCCACCTTTACTAGCGGGATGAGCTACGAGCAGTACTTC | CASSPTFTSGMSYEQYF | TRBD2 | TRBV9 | - | TRBJ2-7
TGTGCCAGCAGCCCGGACCCGGGAAACAATGAGCAGTTCTTC | CASSPDPGNNEQFF | - | TRBV4-2 | - | TRBJ2-1
TGCGCCAGCAGCCAAGTCTTGCAGGGGGGTTACAATGAGCAGTTCTTC | CASSQVLQGGYNEQFF | - | TRBV4-1 | - | TRBJ2-1
TGTGCCACCAGCAGAGAGGACTCGCGGGGGTACGAGCAGTACTTC | CATSREDSRGYEQYF | TRBD2 | TRBV15 | - | TRBJ2-7
TGTGCCAGCAGCCTTGGACTAGCGGGATATGAGCAGTTCTTC | CASSLGLAGYEQFF | TRBD2 | TRBV14 | - | TRBJ2-1
TGTGCCACCAGCAGAGACGGGGTAACCTTCTACGAGCAGTACTTC | CATSRDGVTFYEQYF | - | TRBV15 | - | TRBJ2-7
TGTGCCAGCAGACAGGGGGATCGTCCCTACGAGCAGTACTTC | CASRQGDRPYEQYF | TRBD1 | TRBV7-9 | - | TRBJ2-7
TGTGCCAGCAGCAAACCCACTCGGACAGGATTTCGCCCCCCCAAACGGACCCCTGAAGCTTTCTTT | CASSKPTRTGFRPPKRTPEAFF | - | TRBV21-1 | - | TRBJ1-1
TGCGCCAGCAGCCAAGATACCAGGGGACTAGCCTACGAGCAGTACTTC | CASSQDTRGLAYEQYF | TRBD2 | TRBV4-3 | - | TRBJ2-7
TGTGCCAGCAGCCCAGACAGACCTAGCAATCAGCCCCAGCATTTT | CASSPDRPSNQPQHF | - | TRBV7-8 | - | TRBJ1-5
TGTGCCAGCAGCTTAGGGAGGACAGGGGGAGAGACCCAGTACTTC | CASSLGRTGGETQYF | TRBD1 | TRBV7-6 | - | TRBJ2-5
TGCAGCGTTGACCCCGATACAGGGGGAAGGGACGAGCAGTACTTC | CSVDPDTGGRDEQYF | TRBD1 | TRBV29-1 | - | TRBJ2-7
TGTGCCACTCGGGACGTCACAGATACGCAGTATTTT | CATRDVTDTQYF | - | TRBV27 | - | TRBJ2-3
TGTGCCAGTAGCTATTCCGGGACTGAAGCTTTCTTT | CASSYSGTEAFF | - | TRBV19 | - | TRBJ1-1
TGTGCCAGCAGTTGGGACTCTGGAAACACCATATATTTT | CASSWDSGNTIYF | - | TRBV6-1 | few | TRBJ1-3
TGTGCCAGCAGTCTCCCCACGAGGGGGGGGGAGACCCAGTACTTC | CASSLPTRGGETQYF | - | TRBV6-1 | - | TRBJ2-5
TGTGCCAGCAGCCCCCCGGCTGCAGGACAAGAGACCCAGTACTTC | CASSPPAAGQETQYF | - | TRBV9 | - | TRBJ2-5
TGTGCCAGCAGTCCACTGGTCACCTACGAGCAGTACTTC | CASSPLVTYEQYF | - | TRBV28 | - | TRBJ2-7
TGTGCCAGCAGCTTCACGGGGGGGAGTAGGGATGAGCAGTTCTTC | CASSFTGGSRDEQFF | TRBD2 | TRBV7-8 | - | TRBJ2-1
TGCGCCAGCAGCCAGGGGGGAGTAGGGGAATTGGGCGGGGAGCTGTTTTTT | CASSQGGVGELGGELFF | - | TRBV4-1 | - | TRBJ2-2
TGTGCCAGCAGCCCTAGCCCGGGACGGATCTCTGGAAACACCATATATTTT | CASSPSPGRISGNTIYF | - | TRBV7-9 | - | TRBJ1-3
TGTGCCAGCAGCGACAGGGTAACTAATGAAAAACTGTTTTTT | CASSDRVTNEKLFF | TRBD1 | TRBV5-4 | - | TRBJ1-4
TGTGCCAGCAGCTCAATCATTAGGGGGGATGGCTACACCTTC | CASSSIIRGDGYTF | - | TRBV27 | - | TRBJ1-2
TGTGCCAGCAGTCCGGGGCTGTGGGGGCAGCCCCAGCATTTT | CASSPGLWGQPQHF | - | TRBV27 | - | TRBJ1-5
TGTGCCACCAGCAGAAGCCACAGGGAGGACGACTATGGCTACACCTTC | CATSRSHREDDYGYTF | - | TRBV15 | - | TRBJ1-2
TGCGCCAGCAGCCCCACGGGTTACGAGCAGTACTTC | CASSPTGYEQYF | - | TRBV4-1 | - | TRBJ2-7
TGTGCCAGTAGATACAAGGGCGGCTCCTACGAGCAGTACTTC | CASRYKGGSYEQYF | - | TRBV19 | - | TRBJ2-7
TGTGCCTGGATACATACAGCATCCTATCCCGGAGCTTTCTTT | CAWIHTASYPGAFF | - | TRBV30 | few | TRBJ1-1
TGTGCCAGCAGCGCCGGGACAGGGATCTCCTACGAGCAGTACTTC | CASSAGTGISYEQYF | TRBD1 | TRBV2 | - | TRBJ2-7
TGTGCCAGCGGACAAGGGGGCTGGACTGAAGCTTTCTTT | CASGQGGWTEAFF | TRBD1 | TRBV2 | - | TRBJ1-1
TGTGCCAGCAGCTACCAGGGGGCAGGCACCGGGGAGCTGTTTTTT | CASSYQGAGTGELFF | TRBD1 | TRBV7-8 | many | TRBJ2-2